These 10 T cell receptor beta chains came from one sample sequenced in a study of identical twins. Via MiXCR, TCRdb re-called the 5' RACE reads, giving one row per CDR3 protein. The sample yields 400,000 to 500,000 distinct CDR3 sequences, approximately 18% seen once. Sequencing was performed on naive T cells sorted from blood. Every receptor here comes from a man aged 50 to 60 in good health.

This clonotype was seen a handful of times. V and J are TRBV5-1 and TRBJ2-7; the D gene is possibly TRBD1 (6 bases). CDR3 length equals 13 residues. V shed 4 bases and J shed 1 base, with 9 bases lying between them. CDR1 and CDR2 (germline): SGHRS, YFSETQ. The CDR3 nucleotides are TGCGCCAGCAGCCGGACAGCTTCCTACGAGCAGTACTTC. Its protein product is CASSRTASYEQYF.

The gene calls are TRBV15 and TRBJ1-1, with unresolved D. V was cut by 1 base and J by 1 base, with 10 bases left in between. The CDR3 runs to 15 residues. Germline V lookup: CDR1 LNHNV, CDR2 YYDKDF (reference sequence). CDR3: CATSRGPGKNTEAFF. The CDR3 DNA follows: TGTGCCACCAGCAGAGGTCCGGGAAAGAACACTGAAGCTTTCTTT.

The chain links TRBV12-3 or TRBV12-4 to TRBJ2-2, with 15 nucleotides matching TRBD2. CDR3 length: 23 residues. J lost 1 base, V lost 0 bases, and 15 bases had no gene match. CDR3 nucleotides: TGTGCCAGCAGTTTAGCGAGACAGGGACTAGCGGGAGGATTAAGATTGAACACCGGGGAGCTGTTTTTT. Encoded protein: CASSLARQGLAGGLRLNTGELFF.

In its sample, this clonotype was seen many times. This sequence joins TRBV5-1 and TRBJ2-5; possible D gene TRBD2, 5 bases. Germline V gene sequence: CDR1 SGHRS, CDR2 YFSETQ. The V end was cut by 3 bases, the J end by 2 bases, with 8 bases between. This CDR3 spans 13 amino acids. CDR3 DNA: TGCGCCAGCAGCTCTCCGGGACAAGAGACCCAGTACTTC. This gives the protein CASSSPGQETQYF.

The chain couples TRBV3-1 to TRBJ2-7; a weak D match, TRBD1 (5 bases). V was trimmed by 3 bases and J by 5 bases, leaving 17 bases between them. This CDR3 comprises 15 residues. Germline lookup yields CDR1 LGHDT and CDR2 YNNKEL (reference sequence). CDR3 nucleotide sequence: TGTGCCAGCAGCCATTACCCAGGGTGGGTGAACGAGCAGTACTTC. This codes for CASSHYPGWVNEQYF.

CDR3: CASSLGQEYGYTF. In DNA, the CDR3 is TGTGCCAGCAGTTTAGGGCAGGAATATGGCTACACCTTC. The chain combines TRBV12-3 or TRBV12-4 with TRBJ1-2, with D unclear. Trimming pared 1 base from V and 5 bases from J, leaving 8 bases between. This CDR3 is built from 13 residues.

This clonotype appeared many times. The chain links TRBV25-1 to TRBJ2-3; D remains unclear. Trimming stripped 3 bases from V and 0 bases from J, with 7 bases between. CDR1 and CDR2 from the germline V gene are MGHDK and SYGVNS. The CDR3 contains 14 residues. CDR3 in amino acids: CASSDMISTDTQYF. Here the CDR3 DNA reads TGTGCCAGCAGTGACATGATTAGCACAGATACGCAGTATTTT.

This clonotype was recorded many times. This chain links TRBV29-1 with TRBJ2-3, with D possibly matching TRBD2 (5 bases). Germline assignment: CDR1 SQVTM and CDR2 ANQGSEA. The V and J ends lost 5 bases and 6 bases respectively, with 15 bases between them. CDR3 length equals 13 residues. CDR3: CSVNGLGRDTQYF. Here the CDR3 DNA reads TGCAGCGTTAATGGACTCGGCCGGGATACGCAGTATTTT.

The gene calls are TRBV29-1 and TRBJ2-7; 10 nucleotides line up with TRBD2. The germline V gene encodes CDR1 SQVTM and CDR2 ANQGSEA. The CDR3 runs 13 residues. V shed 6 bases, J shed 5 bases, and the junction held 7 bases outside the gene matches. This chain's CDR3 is CSVKWLAGDEQYF. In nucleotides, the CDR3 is TGCAGCGTAAAGTGGCTAGCGGGAGACGAGCAGTACTTC.

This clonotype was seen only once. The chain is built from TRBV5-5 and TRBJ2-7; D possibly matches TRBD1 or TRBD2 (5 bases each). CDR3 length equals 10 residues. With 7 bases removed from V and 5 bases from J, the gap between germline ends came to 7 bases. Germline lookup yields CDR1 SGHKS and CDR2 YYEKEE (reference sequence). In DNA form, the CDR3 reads TGTGCCAGCGGGGGAAACGAGCAGTACTTC. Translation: CASGGNEQYF.